This T cell receptor (beta chain) originates from a study of human T cells and chemical hapten exposure. Study-wide context: Patch tests put 0.01% DPC on the upper back, and the results were checked at 6 days. Broader study findings: Controls had significantly fewer large CDR3 similarity clusters than were formed by expanded TCRs.

From the RACE reads, TCRdb called clonotypes with MiXCR, one entry per CDR3 protein. The sample includes a few hundred thousand distinct CDR3 sequences, about 6% of them seen just once. This CDR3 is 13 amino acids long. V was pared by 5 bases and J by 7 bases, with 9 bases between. This clonotype has a count of ten or more. Its antigen is unknown. The time point was: patch test 2, 6 weeks after DPC sensitization. Stated treatment: therapeutic diphenylcyclopropenone sensitization with weekly scalp DPC. The donor pool consisted of alopecia patients aged 18 to 70 years, considered suitable for DPC. The sequenced sample was whole blood, obtained in connection with sensitization to the hapten diphenylcyclopropenone (DPC). This sequence joins TRBV12-3 or TRBV12-4 and TRBJ1-6; D gene ambiguous. This TCR came from a woman younger than 30 with alopecia areata. Some clones in this sample may be carry-over from other donors' samples. CDR3 nucleotide sequence: TGTGCCAGCAGTACGACGATGAATTCACCCCTCCACTTT. Translating gives CASSTTMNSPLHF.